This passage covers 20 T cell receptor beta chains from one sample sequenced in a study of technical replicates of blood from a few donors. Sequencing used immunoSEQ multiplex PCR; TCRdb keeps in-frame clones, though not all of them. Of 90,000 or so clones in the sample, around 95% were seen once. Sequenced: T cells isolated from PBMCs. Source of these receptors: a human donor in good health.

This clone was seen only once. V is TRBV28 and J is TRBJ2-5; D unclear. There are 13 residues in the CDR3. Germline-derived CDR1 and CDR2 are MDHEN and SYDVKM. Trimming stripped 7 bases from V and 5 bases from J, with 14 bases between. This CDR3 is CASNPSAVETQYF. The CDR3 DNA reads TGTGCCAGCAACCCCTCCGCGGTTGAGACCCAGTACTTC. Based on the CDR3 plus reference TRBV28 and TRBJ2-5, the full variable domain is DVKVTQSSRYLVKRTGEKVFLECVQDMDHENMFWYRQDPGLGLRLIYFSYDVKMKEKGDIPEGYSVSREKKERFSLILESASTNQTSMYLCASNPSAVETQYFGPGTRLLVL.

Concerning this clone: The limits of the CDR3 on the DNA are not certain, so only TCRdb's listed CDR3 is given. This chain joins TRBV5-6 and TRBJ1-2; the table calls TRBD1, which could not be checked here. The CDR3 is 16 residues long, counting both termini. Germline-derived CDR1 and CDR2 are SGHDT and YYEEEE. The CDR3 region is CASSFSLDKFIGGYTF.

The chain joins TRBV27 to TRBJ2-7, with 7 bases lining up with TRBD2. The CDR3 runs 14 residues. Germline V gene lookup returns CDR1 MNHEY and CDR2 SMNVEV (reference sequence). Trimming took 6 bases from V and 2 from J; bases not matched to a gene: 7. In DNA form, the CDR3 reads TGTGCCAGCAGCCTGAATGGGAGGGCCTACGAGCAGTACTTC. Translated: CASSLNGRAYEQYF.

This chain joins TRBV14 and TRBJ2-7, with 8 bases lining up with TRBD2. Germline values: CDR1 SGHDN, CDR2 FVKESK. The V and J ends lost 4 bases and 7 bases, in that order; junction bases with no gene match: 9. This CDR3 is 14 amino acids long. The CDR3 sequence: CASSPWTSRREQYF. In DNA form, the CDR3 reads TGTGCCAGCAGCCCTTGGACTAGCCGGAGGGAGCAGTACTTC.

The chain is built from TRBV7-6 and TRBJ2-1; 11 bases agree with TRBD2. Germline-derived CDR1 and CDR2 are SGHVS and FNYEAQ. The J segment lost 7 bases and the V segment lost 5 bases, leaving 7 bases of the junction unmatched. The CDR3 runs 15 residues. The CDR3 sequence: CASSQGLAEGNEQFF. The CDR3 nucleotides read TGTGCCAGCAGCCAGGGACTAGCGGAGGGGAATGAGCAGTTCTTC.

This chain connects TRBV7-3 to TRBJ2-1; 7 bases are a match to TRBD2. Trimming removed 4 bases from V and 0 bases from J; junction bases left unmatched: 9. The CDR3 consists of 17 residues. In germline, CDR1 is SGHTA, CDR2 FQGTGA. CDR3 sequence: CASSSGSSGGSYNEQFF. Here the CDR3 DNA reads TGTGCCAGCAGCTCTGGATCTAGCGGCGGCTCCTACAATGAGCAGTTCTTC.

This clone was counted once. The chain employs TRBV5-8 and TRBJ2-7; 9 positions agree with TRBD1. The J segment lost 5 bases and the V segment lost 3 bases, leaving 0 bases of the junction unmatched. CDR3 length equals 12 residues. Germline V lookup: CDR1 SGHTS, CDR2 YDEGEE. CDR3 sequence (DNA): TGTGCCAGCAGCTGGACAGGGGACGAGCAGTACTTC. Translating gives CASSWTGDEQYF.

This chain links TRBV14 with TRBJ2-7; no clear D. Trimming took 4 bases from V and 4 from J, leaving 11 bases between them. CDR1 is SGHDN and CDR2 is FVKESK in the germline V gene. CDR3 length equals 13 residues. The CDR3 coding sequence is TGTGCCAGCAGCCTCCGAGGTCCGTACGAGCAGTACTTC. It is translated as CASSLRGPYEQYF.

In its sample, this clone was seen once. A read error may produce the germline difference seen at one junction end. This rearrangement joins TRBV29-1 to TRBJ1-2; tentative D call: TRBD1 (6 bases). The CDR3 spans 12 residues. Germline V gives CDR1 SQVTM, CDR2 ANQGSEA. Here the CDR3 DNA reads TGCGGCGTTGCACAGGGCAACTATGGCTACACCTTC. This encodes CGVAQGNYGYTF.

The V call is TRBV27, the J call TRBJ1-1, with D possibly TRBD1 on 6 matching bases. Deletions cut 3 bases from V and 5 bases from J, with 10 bases between. Germline V CDR1 and CDR2: MNHEY, SMNVEV (reference sequence). CDR3 length equals 13 residues. This CDR3 reads CASSFGGETEAFF. The DNA for the CDR3 is TGTGCCAGCAGTTTTGGGGGCGAGACTGAAGCTTTCTTT.

The rearrangement joins TRBV5-1 to TRBJ2-1, with 7 bases matching TRBD2. From germline, CDR1 is SGHRS and CDR2 YFSETQ. The V segment lost 1 base and the J segment 0 bases; nucleotides outside the gene matches: 7. The CDR3 has 17 residues. CDR3 in DNA: TGCGCCAGCAGCTTGCCTAGCGGAATCAGCTCCTACAATGAGCAGTTCTTC. This translates into CASSLPSGISSYNEQFF.

The chain couples TRBV4-1 to TRBJ1-5; 7 bases fit TRBD1. With V trimmed by 1 base and J by 6 bases, 3 bases remained unmatched. This CDR3 comprises 14 residues. From germline, CDR1 is MGHRA and CDR2 YSYEKL. Here the CDR3 reads CASSQVDRVQPQHF. The DNA for the CDR3 is TGCGCCAGCAGCCAAGTAGACAGGGTTCAGCCCCAGCATTTT.

The CDR3: CASSVEGSGSYEQYF. The CDR3 DNA reads as TGTGCCAGCAGCGTAGAGGGTAGCGGGAGTTACGAGCAGTACTTC. The chain employs TRBV9 and TRBJ2-7; 9 positions match TRBD2. CDR3 length: 15 amino acids. Germline V gene lookup returns CDR1 SGDLS and CDR2 YYNGEE. The ends lost 0 bases at V and 4 bases at J; junction bases unmatched: 5. Supplemented by reference TRBV9 and TRBJ2-7, the full variable domain reads DSGVTQTPKHLITATGQRVTLRCSPRSGDLSVYWYQQSLDQGLQFLIQYYNGEERAKGNILERFSAQQFPDLHSELNLSSLELGDSALYFCASSVEGSGSYEQYFGPGTRLTVT.

The chain combines TRBV10-1 with TRBJ2-7; 9 bases line up with TRBD2. V lost 4 bases and J lost 5; bases outside the gene matches: 6. CDR1 is WNHNN and CDR2 is SYGVQD in the germline V gene (reference sequence). This CDR3 comprises 14 residues. Written as DNA, the CDR3 is TGCGCCAGCAGTGTGGAGCGGGAGGTTAACGAGCAGTACTTC. Protein sequence: CASSVEREVNEQYF.

The chain links TRBV19 to TRBJ2-1; possible D gene TRBD2, 5 bases. There are 13 residues in the CDR3. V dropped 1 base and J dropped 9 bases, with 10 bases sitting between them. The germline V gene has CDR1 LNHDA and CDR2 SQIVND (reference sequence). The CDR3 spells CASSIGGNSEQFF. The CDR3 DNA follows: TGTGCCAGTAGTATAGGAGGGAATAGTGAGCAGTTCTTC.

The rearrangement uses TRBV6-5 and TRBJ2-7; weak D call: TRBD2 (5 bases). Germline loops: CDR1 MNHEY, CDR2 SVGAGI. The CDR3 has 12 amino acids. Between the trimmed V and J ends, which lost 7 bases and 8 bases, there was a span of 15 bases. The CDR3 DNA follows: TGTGCCAGCACCTTCGGCTGGACTCAGCAGTACTTC. Its translation is CASTFGWTQQYF.

The chain joins TRBV2 to TRBJ2-7; 9 bases agree with TRBD1. The CDR3 is 16 residues long. V shed 4 bases and J 2 bases; nucleotides not matched to a gene: 9. Looked up from germline, CDR1 is SNHLY and CDR2 is FYNNEI. The CDR3 DNA reads TGTGCCAGCAGTGCTTCGCGGGGGACAGGGACCTACGAGCAGTACTTC. As protein: CASSASRGTGTYEQYF.

The table lists this clone with a count of one. This chain connects TRBV7-9 to TRBJ2-5; TRBD1 agrees at 10 bases. From germline, CDR1 is SEHNR and CDR2 FQNEAQ (reference sequence). CDR3 length: 16 amino acids. The ends lost 5 bases at V and 5 bases at J; junction bases unmatched: 11. In DNA, the CDR3 is TGTGCCAGCAGCCCCCATTCCCCGGGACAGGGGGAGACCCAGTACTTC. Translated, it gives CASSPHSPGQGETQYF.

This chain links TRBV7-2 with TRBJ2-2, with TRBD2 matching over 9 bases. V was pared by 1 base and J by 4 bases, with 7 bases of the junction left unmatched. The CDR3 length is 17 residues. The V gene's germline CDR1 is SGHTA and CDR2 FQGNSA. The CDR3 nucleotides are TGTGCCAGCAGCTTAGTTGCGGGAGGGCCTATCACCGGGGAGCTGTTTTTT. Translating gives CASSLVAGGPITGELFF.

The gene calls are TRBV30 and TRBJ2-5; TRBD2 agrees at 13 bases. The trim removed 6 bases at V and 5 bases at J, leaving 9 bases unmatched. The CDR3 has 15 amino acids. Germline CDR1 and CDR2: GTSNPN and SVGIG (reference sequence). The CDR3 loop reads CACPRTSGSGETQYF. DNA of the CDR3: TGTGCCTGCCCGCGGACTAGCGGGAGCGGGGAGACCCAGTACTTC.